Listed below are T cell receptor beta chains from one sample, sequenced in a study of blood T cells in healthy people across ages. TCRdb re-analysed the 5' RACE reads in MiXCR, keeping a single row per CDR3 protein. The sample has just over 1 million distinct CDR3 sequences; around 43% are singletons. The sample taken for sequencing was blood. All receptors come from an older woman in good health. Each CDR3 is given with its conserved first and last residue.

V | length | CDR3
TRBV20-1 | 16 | CSASISGRAGGETQYF
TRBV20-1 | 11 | CSARINNGYTF
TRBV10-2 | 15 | CASSRTSGITDTQYF
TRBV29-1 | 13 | CSVSDIQNTEAFF
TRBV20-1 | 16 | CSARDSESSLTDTQYF
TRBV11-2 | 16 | CASSWRARGAYNEQFF
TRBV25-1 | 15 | CASSPGVSTNEKLFF
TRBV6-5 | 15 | CASSYSRLAGVEQYF
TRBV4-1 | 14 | CASSQDAGTGTQYF
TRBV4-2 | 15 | CASSQVGGREGEQFF
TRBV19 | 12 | CASSITGGRQFF
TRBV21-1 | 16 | CASSKAGSPSYNEQFF
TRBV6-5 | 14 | CASTTAGAQSPLHF
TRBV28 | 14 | CASSWGASSYEQYF
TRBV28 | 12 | CASSSQGSEQYF
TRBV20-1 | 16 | CSASDPLAGEADTQYF
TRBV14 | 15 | CASSQGGRGGYGYTF
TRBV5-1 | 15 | CASSLASGQNYGYTF
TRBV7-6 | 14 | CASSLGQWNSPLHF
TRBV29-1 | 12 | CSAQTGRGEAFF
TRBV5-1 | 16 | CASSLGLAGGTYEQYF
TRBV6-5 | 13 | CASSYRGWYGYTF
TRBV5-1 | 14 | CASAAGTGQETQYF
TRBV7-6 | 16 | CASSLEGQGYQETQYF
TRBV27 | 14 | CASSSRSPSYEQYF
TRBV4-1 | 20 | CASSQDALGLAGGWGNEQFF
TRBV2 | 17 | CASSVRDRGSLYQPQHF
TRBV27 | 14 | CASSLTSLTSPLHF
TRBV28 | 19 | CASSLLVFDRRRANTEAFF
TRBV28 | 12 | CASRTSGDVWFF
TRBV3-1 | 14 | CASSQDWRNNEQFF
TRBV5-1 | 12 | CASKQGNTEAFF
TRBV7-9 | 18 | CASSYPGPQEGFQQTQYF
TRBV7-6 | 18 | CASSLASAGGKTYNEQFF
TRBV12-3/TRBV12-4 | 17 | CASSLRGWGQGINEQFF
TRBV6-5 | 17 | CASSYAYPGHLNYGYTF
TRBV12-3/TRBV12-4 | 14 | CASSSAGTIGELFF
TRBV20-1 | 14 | CSAREGTHPDTQYF
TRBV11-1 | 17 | CASSGTSGRANTDTQYF
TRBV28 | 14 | CASTPPGQLYEQYF
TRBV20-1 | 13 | CSAPGQDNEKLFF
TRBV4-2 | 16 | CASNQGGSGIGSGQYF
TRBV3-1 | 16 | CASSRGLAGGRGIQYF
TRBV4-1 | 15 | CASGTTSGRADTQYF
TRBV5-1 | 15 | CASTLGTVRNTEAFF